Below, 12 T cell receptor beta chains from the same sample are listed, as sequenced in a study of beta chain features in type 1 diabetes (dated by TCRdb to the late 2010s). Receptor amplification or capture employed the immunoSEQ multiplex PCR assay. The entire amount of isolated RNA was reverse transcribed using the High Capacity cDNA Reverse Transcription Kit, so the sequenced TCRB transcripts were expressed ones. TCRdb limited this immuneACCESS table to in-frame rearrangements with V and J called. A share of clones is missing; checked studies link under half to unresolved V genes, and the rest is unexplained. The table for this sample lists about 47,000 clones; approximately 40% of them were counted only once. Of the sample, approximately 0.13% falls within the top ten clones. Which antigens these TCRs recognize remains unknown. Results the study describes overall, beyond this receptor: Type 1 diabetes patients showed a moderate but significant shortening of TCRB CDR3 length in all four CD4+ subsets.

The sample comprised stem cell memory CD4+ T cells from blood. In the paper's terms, the cell subset or site label means: stem cell-like memory CD4+ T cells. The receptors here all came from a man aged 25-40 years with type 1 diabetes.

This chain connects TRBV7-9 to TRBJ2-5; 12 bases align to TRBD2. The germline CDR1 and CDR2 sequences are SEHNR and FQNEAQ (reference sequence). The trim removed 3 bases at V and 4 bases at J, leaving 6 bases unmatched. The CDR3 extends over 16 amino acids. The CDR3 is CASSFILAGGGETQYF. CDR3 nucleotides: TGTGCCAGCAGCTTTATACTAGCGGGAGGTGGAGAGACCCAGTACTTC. The full variable domain, completed using reference TRBV7-9 and TRBJ2-5, is DTGVSQNPRHKITKRGQNVTFRCDPISEHNRLYWYRQTLGQGPEFLTYFQNEAQLEKSRLLSDRFSAERPKGSFSTLEIQRTEQGDSAMYLCASSFILAGGGETQYFGPGTRLLVL.

This clone was observed once. This chain joins TRBV6-1 and TRBJ1-5, with D uncertain. This CDR3 comprises 12 residues. Germline V gives CDR1 MNHNS, CDR2 SASEGT. Trimming removed 2 bases from V and 9 bases from J, with 8 bases in between. CDR3 amino acids: CASSENASPQHF. Written as DNA, the CDR3 is TGTGCCAGCAGTGAAAACGCGTCGCCCCAGCATTTT.

This clone was recorded a few times. The V gene is TRBV5-4, the J gene TRBJ2-5, with D tentatively TRBD1 (6 bases). The CDR3 sequence is 12 residues long. Deletions cut 4 bases from V and 9 bases from J, with 13 bases between. CDR1 is SGHNT and CDR2 is YYREEE in the germline V gene (reference sequence). The CDR3 sequence is CASSPGQPPQYF. In DNA form, the CDR3 reads TGTGCCAGCAGCCCGGGACAACCGCCCCAGTACTTC.

This clone was seen once. The chain employs TRBV28 and TRBJ2-2; possible D gene TRBD2, 7 bases. Germline V lookup: CDR1 MDHEN, CDR2 SYDVKM. Trimming cost V 5 bases and J 6 bases, with 22 bases left between them. The CDR3 has 17 amino acids. The CDR3 sequence: CASSPPQGREKSGELFF. For the CDR3, the DNA is TGTGCCAGCAGTCCACCTCAGGGGCGGGAGAAATCCGGGGAGCTGTTTTTT. Complete variable domain (other parts from reference TRBV28 and TRBJ2-2): DVKVTQSSRYLVKRTGEKVFLECVQDMDHENMFWYRQDPGLGLRLIYFSYDVKMKEKGDIPEGYSVSREKKERFSLILESASTNQTSMYLCASSPPQGREKSGELFFGEGSRLTVL.

This chain uses TRBV18 with TRBJ1-2; 7 bases map to TRBD1. Germline CDR1 KGHSH, CDR2 LQKENI. CDR3 length: 14 amino acids. V gave up 3 bases and J gave up 8 bases; unmatched junction bases: 9. This CDR3 is CASSPDRAPWGYTF. CDR3 bases: TGTGCCAGCTCACCCGACAGGGCTCCGTGGGGCTACACCTTC.

This clone was seen a few times. The chain links TRBV28 to TRBJ2-2; 9 nucleotides line up with TRBD1. The CDR3 covers 15 residues. CDR1 is MDHEN, CDR2 SYDVKM, per germline. V lost 5 bases, J lost 7 bases, and 8 bases stayed unmatched. This chain's CDR3 is CASSPLGQGSGELFF. The CDR3 nucleotides are TGTGCCAGCAGTCCGTTGGGACAGGGCAGCGGGGAGCTGTTTTTT.

This chain joins TRBV7-9 and TRBJ1-5; 9 bases fit TRBD1. Germline trimming cut 3 bases from V and 1 base from J; bases unmatched to any gene: 1. CDR1 is SEHNR and CDR2 is FQNEAQ in the germline V gene (reference sequence). The CDR3 is 15 amino acids. CDR3 DNA sequence: TGTGCCAGCAGCTTTGGGACAGGGAGCAATCAGCCCCAGCATTTT. Translation: CASSFGTGSNQPQHF.

This clone was detected only a few times. The rearrangement uses TRBV2 and TRBJ2-2; 7 bases are a match to TRBD1. Germline V gives CDR1 SNHLY, CDR2 FYNNEI. This CDR3 is 15 amino acids long. J was trimmed by 5 bases and V by 6 bases; bases with no gene match: 9. The CDR3 loop is CASSRRTGGTGELFF. CDR3 nucleotides: TGTGCCAGCAGCAGAAGGACAGGTGGGACCGGGGAGCTGTTTTTT. The full variable domain, in which reference TRBV2 and TRBJ2-2 provide the parts outside the CDR3, is EPEVTQTPSHQVTQMGQEVILRCVPISNHLYFYWYRQILGQKVEFLVSFYNNEISEKSEIFDDQFSVERPDGSNFTLKIRSTKLEDSAMYFCASSRRTGGTGELFFGEGSRLTVL.

This clone showed up just a few times. The V gene is TRBV7-9, the J gene TRBJ2-3; D gene unclear. Looked up from germline, CDR1 is SEHNR and CDR2 is FQNEAQ (reference sequence). V was pared by 9 bases and J by 1 base, with 8 bases between. CDR3 length: 12 residues. In DNA form, the CDR3 reads TGTGCCAGGGCCGAAGGCACAGATACGCAGTATTTT. The encoded protein is CARAEGTDTQYF.

This clone was observed a few times. The gene calls are TRBV18 and TRBJ2-3, with 10 bases matching TRBD2. Trimming took 1 base from V and 4 from J; bases not matched to a gene: 2. The length of the CDR3 is 15 residues. The germline V gene encodes CDR1 KGHSH and CDR2 LQKENI. CDR3 in amino acids: CASSPQAGGPDTQYF. The CDR3 nucleotides are TGTGCCAGCTCACCACAAGCGGGAGGGCCAGATACGCAGTATTTT.

This clone was seen a single time. The chain combines TRBV7-3 with TRBJ2-1; a possible D gene is TRBD2 (6 bases). The V end lost 5 bases, the J end lost 0 bases, and 11 bases lay between the germline ends. This CDR3 contains 15 residues. Germline V gives CDR1 SGHTA, CDR2 FQGTGA. This CDR3 is CASSPWRGSYNEQFF. The DNA for the CDR3 is TGTGCCAGCAGCCCGTGGCGGGGCTCCTACAATGAGCAGTTCTTC.

The J gene is TRBJ2-1, the V gene TRBV5-1; 7 nucleotides line up with TRBD2. Germline CDR1 and CDR2: SGHRS and YFSETQ. The CDR3 runs to 14 residues. Trimming removed 2 bases from V and 8 bases from J; junction bases left unmatched: 7. Here the CDR3 reads CASSFAGENDEQFF. The CDR3 DNA sequence: TGCGCCAGCAGCTTCGCGGGAGAAAACGATGAGCAGTTCTTC.